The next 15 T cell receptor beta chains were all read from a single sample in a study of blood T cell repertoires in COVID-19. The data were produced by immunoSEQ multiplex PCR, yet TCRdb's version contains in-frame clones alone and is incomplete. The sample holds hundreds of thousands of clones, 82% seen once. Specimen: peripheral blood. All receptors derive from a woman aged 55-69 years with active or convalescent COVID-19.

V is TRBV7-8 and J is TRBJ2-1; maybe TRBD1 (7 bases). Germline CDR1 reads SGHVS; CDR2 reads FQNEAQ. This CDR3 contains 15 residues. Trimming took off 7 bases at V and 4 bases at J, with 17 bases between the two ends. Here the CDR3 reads CASIIDRAGYNEQFF. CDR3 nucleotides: TGTGCCAGCATCATAGACAGGGCGGGGTACAATGAGCAGTTCTTC.

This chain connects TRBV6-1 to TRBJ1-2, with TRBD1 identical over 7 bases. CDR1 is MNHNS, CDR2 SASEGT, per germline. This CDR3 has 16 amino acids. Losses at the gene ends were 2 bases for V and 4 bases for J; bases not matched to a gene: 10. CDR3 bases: TGTGCCAGCAGTGAATATGGGGGACAGCCACTCTATGGCTACACCTTC. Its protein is CASSEYGGQPLYGYTF.

The CDR3 loop is CASSPAPGPGGNEQFF. DNA of the CDR3: TGTGCCAGTAGCCCGGCTCCGGGACCCGGGGGTAATGAGCAGTTCTTC. This rearrangement joins TRBV19 to TRBJ2-1, with D tentatively TRBD2 (6 bases). Trimming took 6 bases from V and 7 from J, leaving 22 bases between them. The V gene's germline CDR1 is LNHDA and CDR2 SQIVND (reference sequence). This CDR3 is built from 16 residues.

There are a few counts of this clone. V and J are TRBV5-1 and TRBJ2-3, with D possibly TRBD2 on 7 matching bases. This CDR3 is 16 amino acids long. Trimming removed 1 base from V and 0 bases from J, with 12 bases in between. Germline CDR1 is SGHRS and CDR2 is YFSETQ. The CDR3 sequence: CASSLFAGASTDTQYF. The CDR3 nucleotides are TGCGCCAGCAGCTTGTTCGCGGGGGCTAGCACAGATACGCAGTATTTT.

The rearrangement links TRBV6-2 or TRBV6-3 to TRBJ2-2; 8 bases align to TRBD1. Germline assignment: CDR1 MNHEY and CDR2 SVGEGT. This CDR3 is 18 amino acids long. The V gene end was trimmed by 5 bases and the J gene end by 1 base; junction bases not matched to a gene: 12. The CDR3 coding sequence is TGTGCCAGCAGTACGCCTCACCGGGACAGGAGGAACACCGGGGAGCTGTTTTTT. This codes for CASSTPHRDRRNTGELFF.

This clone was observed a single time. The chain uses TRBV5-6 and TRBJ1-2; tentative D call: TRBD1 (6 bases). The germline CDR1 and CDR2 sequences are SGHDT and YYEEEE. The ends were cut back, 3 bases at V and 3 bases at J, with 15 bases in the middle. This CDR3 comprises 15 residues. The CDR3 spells CASSWRQGSDYGYTF. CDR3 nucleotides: TGTGCCAGCAGCTGGAGGCAGGGGAGTGACTATGGCTACACCTTC.

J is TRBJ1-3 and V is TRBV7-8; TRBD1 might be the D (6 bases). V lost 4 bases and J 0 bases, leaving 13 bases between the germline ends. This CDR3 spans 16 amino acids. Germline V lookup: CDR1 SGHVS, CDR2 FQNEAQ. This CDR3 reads CASSSDRIISGNTIYF. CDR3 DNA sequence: TGTGCCAGCAGCTCCGACAGGATCATCTCTGGAAACACCATATATTTT.

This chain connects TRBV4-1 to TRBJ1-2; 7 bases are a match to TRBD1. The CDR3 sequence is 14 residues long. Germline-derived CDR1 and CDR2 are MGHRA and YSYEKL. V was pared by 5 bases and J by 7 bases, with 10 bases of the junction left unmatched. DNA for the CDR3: TGCGCCAGCAGCAAACAGGGGACGGTTGGTGGCTACACCTTC. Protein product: CASSKQGTVGGYTF.

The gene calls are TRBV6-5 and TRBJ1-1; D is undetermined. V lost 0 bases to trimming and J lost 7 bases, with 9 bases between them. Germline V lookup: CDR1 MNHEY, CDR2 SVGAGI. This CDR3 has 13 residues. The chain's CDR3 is CASSYSRSSEAFF. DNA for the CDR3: TGTGCCAGCAGTTACTCGCGGAGTAGTGAAGCTTTCTTT.

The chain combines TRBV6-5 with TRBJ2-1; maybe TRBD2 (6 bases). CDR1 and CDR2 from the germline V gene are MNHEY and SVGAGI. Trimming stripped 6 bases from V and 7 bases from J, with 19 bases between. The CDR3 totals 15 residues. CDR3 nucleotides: TGTGCCAGCAGCCTCGGCCCGGGACTGCTAAATGAGCAGTTCTTC. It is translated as CASSLGPGLLNEQFF.

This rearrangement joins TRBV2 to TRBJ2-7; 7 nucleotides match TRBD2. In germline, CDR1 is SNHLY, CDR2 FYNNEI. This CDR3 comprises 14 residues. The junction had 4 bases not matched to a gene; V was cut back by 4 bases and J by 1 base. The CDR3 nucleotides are TGTGCCAGCAGTGGGACCGGGAGGTCCTACGAGCAGTACTTC. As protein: CASSGTGRSYEQYF.

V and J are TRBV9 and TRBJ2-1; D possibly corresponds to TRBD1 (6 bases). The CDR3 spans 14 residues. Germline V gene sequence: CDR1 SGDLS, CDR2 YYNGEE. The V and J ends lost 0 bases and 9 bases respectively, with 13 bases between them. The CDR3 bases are TGTGCCAGCAGCGTAGAGTATGGGGGCAGTGAGCAGTTCTTC. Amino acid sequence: CASSVEYGGSEQFF.

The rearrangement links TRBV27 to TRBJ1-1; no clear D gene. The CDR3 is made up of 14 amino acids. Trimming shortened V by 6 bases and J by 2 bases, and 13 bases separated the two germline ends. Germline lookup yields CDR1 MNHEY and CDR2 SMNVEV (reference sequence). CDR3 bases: TGTGCCAGCAGCCCATCGACACGAAACACTGAAGCTTTCTTT. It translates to CASSPSTRNTEAFF.

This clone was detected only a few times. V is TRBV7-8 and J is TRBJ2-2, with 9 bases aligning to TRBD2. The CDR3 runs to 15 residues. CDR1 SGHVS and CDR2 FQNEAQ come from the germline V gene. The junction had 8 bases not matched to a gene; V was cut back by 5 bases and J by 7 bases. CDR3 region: CASSAGAGGGGELFF. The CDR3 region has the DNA TGTGCCAGCAGCGCAGGAGCGGGGGGTGGCGGGGAGCTGTTTTTT.

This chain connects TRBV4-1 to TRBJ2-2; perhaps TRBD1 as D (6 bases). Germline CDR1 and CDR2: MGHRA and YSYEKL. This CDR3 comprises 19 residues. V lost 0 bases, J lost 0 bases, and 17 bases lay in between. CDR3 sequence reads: CASSQESRGQDSNTGELFF. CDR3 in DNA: TGCGCCAGCAGCCAAGAGAGCAGGGGCCAGGACTCGAACACCGGGGAGCTGTTTTTT.